What follows are 21 T cell receptor beta chains derived from one specimen sequenced in a study of spatial heterogeneity in lung cancer. TCRdb re-derived calls from the 5' RACE reads in MiXCR, one entry per CDR3 protein. The sample has roughly 99,000 distinct CDR3 sequences; approximately 19% are singletons. The time point: blood at routine non-recurrence follow-up after resection. The specimen was PBMCs, collected at follow-up. The receptors shown here come from a male donor with early-stage non-small cell lung cancer.

The rearrangement links TRBV4-3 to TRBJ1-2, with D tentatively TRBD1 (5 bases). The CDR3 totals 15 residues. V lost 0 bases and J lost 3, with 11 bases in between. Germline CDR1 LGHNA, CDR2 YSLEER. CDR3 nucleotide sequence: TGCGCCAGCAGCCAAGATAGTACAGGTTACTATGGCTACACCTTC. The encoded protein is CASSQDSTGYYGYTF.

V usage is TRBV7-9 and J usage is TRBJ2-1, with no clear D. The CDR3 has 12 residues. Germline V gives CDR1 SEHNR, CDR2 FQNEAQ (reference sequence). V lost 1 base to trimming and J lost 8 bases, with 6 bases between them. The chain's CDR3 is CASSLVGDEQFF. DNA for the CDR3: TGTGCCAGCAGCTTAGTCGGCGATGAGCAGTTCTTC.

Comments on this clonotype: At one of its ends the junction is not consistent with the germline gene, which may arise from a read error. The chain uses TRBV7-9 and TRBJ2-7; 8 bases map to TRBD2. This CDR3 is built from 15 residues. Germline V gene data show CDR1 as SEHNR and CDR2 as FQNEAQ (reference sequence). In DNA form, the CDR3 reads TGTGCCAGCAGCCTAGCCGGGACTAGGAGCTACGAGCAGTACTTC. Its protein product is CASSLAGTRSYEQYF.

This sequence joins TRBV11-2 and TRBJ2-3; a weak D match, TRBD2 (6 bases). The V gene lost 7 bases and the J gene lost 1 base, with 12 bases spanning the gap. The germline V gene encodes CDR1 SGHAT and CDR2 FQNNGV. This CDR3 is 14 amino acids long. The CDR3 DNA reads as TGTGCCAGCACCCCGGGGGTCGGCACAGATACGCAGTATTTT. Encoded protein: CASTPGVGTDTQYF.

Only a few counts were recorded for this clonotype. The chain is built from TRBV18 and TRBJ1-2, with D possibly matching TRBD1 (6 bases). The germline V and J ends were trimmed by 0 bases and 5 bases, with 19 bases remaining between them. The CDR3 has 17 residues. CDR1 is KGHSH and CDR2 is LQKENI in the germline V gene. DNA of the CDR3: TGTGCCAGCTCACCACCTGAGGGGACAAGCGGGAGATATGGCTACACCTTC. This gives the protein CASSPPEGTSGRYGYTF.

The gene calls are TRBV3-1 and TRBJ2-3; D uncertain. The CDR3 runs 13 residues. With 0 bases removed from V and 6 bases from J, the gap between germline ends came to 7 bases. The germline gives CDR1 LGHDT, CDR2 YNNKEL (reference sequence). The CDR3, as DNA: TGTGCCAGCAGCCAAGACCCGCTGGATACGCAGTATTTT. Translated: CASSQDPLDTQYF.

The rearrangement uses TRBV5-1 and TRBJ2-1; the D is unclear. This CDR3 has 16 amino acids. The germline gives CDR1 SGHRS, CDR2 YFSETQ. V lost 4 bases to trimming and J lost 0 bases, with 14 bases between them. CDR3 coding DNA: TGCGCCAGCAGCACATGGGCCTCCGACTCCTACAATGAGCAGTTCTTC. Its translation is CASSTWASDSYNEQFF.

There are a few counts of this clonotype. The rearrangement uses TRBV19 and TRBJ2-2; D unresolved. The germline V and J ends were trimmed by 7 bases and 7 bases, with 19 bases remaining between them. The CDR3 runs 15 residues. CDR1 and CDR2 (germline): LNHDA, SQIVND (reference sequence). As DNA, the CDR3 is TGTGCCAGTACCCCCAGACTGGGAATAAGCGGGGAGCTGTTTTTT. This encodes CASTPRLGISGELFF.

In its sample, this clonotype was seen a few times. For the CDR3, the DNA is TGTGCCACCAGTGACCATAGCGGCGGGGGGGACCCAGATACGCAGTATTTT. Amino acid sequence: CATSDHSGGGDPDTQYF. The rearrangement uses TRBV24-1 and TRBJ2-3, with 9 bases matching TRBD2. V shed 4 bases and J 4 bases; nucleotides not matched to a gene: 11. This CDR3 has 17 amino acids. Per germline, CDR1 KGHDR and CDR2 SFDVKD.

The chain combines TRBV11-2 with TRBJ1-1, with D hard to call. This CDR3 spans 14 amino acids. From germline, CDR1 is SGHAT and CDR2 FQNNGV. V gave up 5 bases and J gave up 3 bases, with 13 bases separating them. The CDR3 reads CASSPFGEDTEAFF. The CDR3, as DNA: TGTGCCAGCAGCCCGTTCGGGGAGGACACTGAAGCTTTCTTT.

The chain links TRBV20-1 to TRBJ1-2; D remains ambiguous. CDR1 and CDR2 from the germline V gene are DFQATT and SNEGSKA (reference sequence). The CDR3 is 13 amino acids. V lost 3 bases and J lost 0, with 8 bases in between. The CDR3 region is CSASSQPNYGYTF. The CDR3 coding sequence is TGCAGTGCTAGCTCCCAGCCTAACTATGGCTACACCTTC.

This clonotype was recorded only once. V usage is TRBV3-1 and J usage is TRBJ2-1; D is possibly TRBD2 (5 bases). Trimming pared 0 bases from V and 4 bases from J, leaving 16 bases between. Germline CDR1 and CDR2: LGHDT and YNNKEL (reference sequence). This CDR3 region has 17 residues. DNA of the CDR3: TGTGCCAGCAGCCAAGATTCAATGGACTCGTTATACAATGAGCAGTTCTTC. Protein product: CASSQDSMDSLYNEQFF.

V gene TRBV7-2 combines with J gene TRBJ1-2, with TRBD1 matching 10 bases. This CDR3 comprises 14 residues. The V gene's germline CDR1 is SGHTA and CDR2 FQGNSA. The trim removed 5 bases at V and 5 bases at J, leaving 5 bases unmatched. The chain's CDR3 is CASSPGQGEYGYTF. For the CDR3, the DNA is TGTGCCAGCAGCCCCGGACAGGGGGAGTATGGCTACACCTTC. Full variable domain (missing parts from reference TRBV7-2 and TRBJ1-2): GAGVSQSPSNKVTEKGKDVELRCDPISGHTALYWYRQSLGQGLEFLIYFQGNSAPDKSGLPSDRFSAERTGGSVSTLTIQRTQQEDSAVYLCASSPGQGEYGYTFGSGTRLTVV.

This clonotype has a count of ten or more. The genes are TRBV20-1 and TRBJ2-5, with TRBD1 matching over 10 bases. Germline trimming cut 3 bases from V and 5 bases from J; bases unmatched to any gene: 15. The CDR3 is made up of 17 amino acids. Germline CDR1 and CDR2: DFQATT and SNEGSKA (reference sequence). CDR3 residues: CSASPGYMGQGMETQYF. The DNA of the CDR3 is TGCAGTGCTAGTCCCGGGTATATGGGACAGGGGATGGAGACCCAGTACTTC.

There are a few counts of this clonotype. The chain combines TRBV5-1 with TRBJ2-2; D remains unclear. Germline V gives CDR1 SGHRS, CDR2 YFSETQ. This CDR3 is 14 amino acids long. Trimming left V 4 bases short and J 5 bases short, with 12 bases between. The CDR3 DNA reads TGCGCCAGCAGCCCCGGATGGGGTACCGGGGAGCTGTTTTTT. Its translation: CASSPGWGTGELFF.

There are a few counts of this clonotype. The chain couples TRBV2 to TRBJ2-1; D call uncertain. Germline assignment: CDR1 SNHLY and CDR2 FYNNEI. V was clipped by 9 bases and J by 0 bases, with 12 bases between them. This CDR3 is 14 amino acids long. The chain's CDR3 is CASHLQSSYNEQFF. CDR3 DNA: TGTGCCAGTCACCTACAGAGCTCCTACAATGAGCAGTTCTTC.

This clonotype was found a few times. The J gene is TRBJ2-5, the V gene TRBV4-1; the match to TRBD2 covers 7 bases. CDR1 is MGHRA and CDR2 is YSYEKL in the germline V gene. J was trimmed by 5 bases and V by 3 bases; bases with no gene match: 15. The CDR3 is 17 residues long. DNA of the CDR3: TGCGCCAGCAGCCAGGGGACTAACGCTCCGGGGGGTGAGACCCAGTACTTC. This translates into CASSQGTNAPGGETQYF.

This clonotype came up many times. The chain employs TRBV7-2 and TRBJ2-5, with unresolved D. Germline V gene lookup returns CDR1 SGHTA and CDR2 FQGNSA. V was pared by 3 bases and J by 0 bases, with 14 bases between. The CDR3 covers 16 residues. CDR3 in amino acids: CASSLGTEFYQETQYF. The CDR3 bases are TGTGCCAGCAGCTTGGGAACAGAATTTTACCAAGAGACCCAGTACTTC.

The J gene is TRBJ2-2, the V gene TRBV7-9, with unresolved D. The length of the CDR3 is 15 residues. CDR1 and CDR2 from the germline V gene are SEHNR and FQNEAQ (reference sequence). V dropped 1 base and J dropped 3 bases, with 9 bases sitting between them. CDR3 in DNA: TGTGCCAGCAGCTTAGATTCCCAATACACCGGGGAGCTGTTTTTT. It specifies CASSLDSQYTGELFF.

The rearrangement links TRBV15 to TRBJ2-2, with D unresolved. Looked up from germline, CDR1 is LNHNV and CDR2 is YYDKDF (reference sequence). V lost 3 bases, J lost 8 bases, and 13 bases lay in between. The CDR3 sequence is 14 residues long. For the CDR3, the DNA is TGTGCCACCAGCAGGACGCAATCGGCGGGGGAGCTGTTTTTT. It codes for CATSRTQSAGELFF.

There are a few counts of this clonotype. The chain recombines TRBV20-1 with TRBJ1-1; TRBD1 might be the D (5 bases). Germline-derived CDR1 and CDR2 are DFQATT and SNEGSKA (reference sequence). The V end was cut by 1 base, the J end by 0 bases, with 12 bases between. This CDR3 is built from 15 residues. CDR3 DNA sequence: TGCAGTGCTAGAGGTCAGGGTACGATGAACACTGAAGCTTTCTTT. Protein: CSARGQGTMNTEAFF.